The entry below gives a single T cell receptor (beta chain) sequence along with its context. The antigen is unknown. This sample is drawn from a study of T cell responses to AZD1222 COVID-19 vaccine. Study-level points and caveats: Just 6 or 7 AZD1222 recipients were seropositive at baseline. Donors were chiefly white British, with a greater number of females, and clonal diversity was perhaps underestimated.

Second-dose recipients at about 4 or about 12 weeks were treated as one pooled group. CDR1 is SGHRS, CDR2 YFSETQ, per germline. The CDR3 length is 16 residues. The J segment lost 9 bases and the V segment lost 0 bases, leaving 6 bases of the junction unmatched. Assay: immunoSEQ multiplex PCR; the TCRdb copy retains only in-frame clones and omits some. The sample lists approximately 130,000 clones; approximately 90% were seen once. Material: peripheral blood, obtained 28 days after the second AZD1222 dose. The rearrangement links TRBV5-1 to TRBJ1-6; 10 nucleotides agree with TRBD1. The sequence came from an adult who received the AZD1222 COVID-19 vaccine. The CDR3 loop reads CASSLASGTGVSPLHF. CDR3 in DNA: TGCGCCAGCAGCTTGGCCTCCGGGACAGGGGTTTCACCCCTCCACTTT.